Listed below are T cell receptor beta chains from one sample, sequenced in a study of blood T cell repertoires in COVID-19. Profiling relied on immunoSEQ multiplex PCR, and the TCRdb table lists in-frame clones only, not all of them. The table records approximately 440,000 clones, 90% of them present only once. The sample taken for sequencing was PBMCs or T cells enriched from blood (not recorded which). These receptors all stem from a young man who had recovered from COVID-19. Each CDR3 is given without its conserved first and last residue. Fields, in order: CDR3 protein, J gene, V gene.

cdr3_aa: ASRRQGSYEQY; j_call: TRBJ2-7; v_call: TRBV2
cdr3_aa: ASSQDWGGAPYEQY; j_call: TRBJ2-7; v_call: TRBV4-1
cdr3_aa: ASSLDGSYEQY; j_call: TRBJ2-7; v_call: TRBV5-1
cdr3_aa: ASSGESYEKLF; j_call: TRBJ1-4; v_call: TRBV9
cdr3_aa: ASSPGLRGAPLH; j_call: TRBJ1-6; v_call: TRBV19
cdr3_aa: ASSATGSATEAF; j_call: TRBJ1-1; v_call: TRBV6-4
cdr3_aa: ASSPRGQETQY; j_call: TRBJ2-5; v_call: TRBV18
cdr3_aa: ASSYRIPFAGPNTGELF; j_call: TRBJ2-2; v_call: TRBV11-3
cdr3_aa: ASGGTVEYFYNEQF; j_call: TRBJ2-1; v_call: TRBV21-1
cdr3_aa: ASSRGGQGNTEAF; j_call: TRBJ1-1; v_call: TRBV5-4
cdr3_aa: ASSPGQGAPEAF; j_call: TRBJ1-1; v_call: TRBV27
cdr3_aa: ASSLWGTSGRAEETQY; j_call: TRBJ2-5; v_call: TRBV28
cdr3_aa: ASRRQGTNEKLF; j_call: TRBJ1-4; v_call: TRBV6-5
cdr3_aa: ASRSDRYSNQPQH; j_call: TRBJ1-5; v_call: TRBV28
cdr3_aa: ASSSGNSPLH; j_call: TRBJ1-6; v_call: TRBV18
cdr3_aa: ASSLSRDEQY; j_call: TRBJ2-7; v_call: TRBV14
cdr3_aa: ASSSQGPSTGELF; j_call: TRBJ2-2; v_call: TRBV5-1
cdr3_aa: ASSLGLAGGRTQY; j_call: TRBJ2-3; v_call: TRBV7-2
cdr3_aa: AISELAGGPYPVY; j_call: TRBJ2-7; v_call: TRBV10-3
cdr3_aa: ASSETGSRDVYEQY; j_call: TRBJ2-7; v_call: TRBV9
cdr3_aa: ASSYFYEQY; j_call: TRBJ2-7; v_call: TRBV2
cdr3_aa: ASSVAWRQGNEQF; j_call: TRBJ2-1; v_call: TRBV9
cdr3_aa: ASTSLGGGIYEQY; j_call: TRBJ2-7; v_call: TRBV27
cdr3_aa: ASTTGIQPQH; j_call: TRBJ1-5; v_call: TRBV19
cdr3_aa: ASSPEGGLAYGYT; j_call: TRBJ1-2; v_call: TRBV18
cdr3_aa: ASRYRLGSPLH; j_call: TRBJ1-6; v_call: TRBV6-4
cdr3_aa: ASSPNPSGRPTGELF; j_call: TRBJ2-2; v_call: TRBV5-4
cdr3_aa: ASSTSGSTGNTIY; j_call: TRBJ1-3; v_call: TRBV5-1
cdr3_aa: ASTRAYNEQF; j_call: TRBJ2-1; v_call: TRBV11-2
cdr3_aa: ASRIEGNYGYT; j_call: TRBJ1-2; v_call: TRBV5-1
cdr3_aa: ASSGAGPVRTEAF; j_call: TRBJ1-1; v_call: TRBV28
cdr3_aa: ASSLEEFFTEAF; j_call: TRBJ1-1; v_call: TRBV7-2
cdr3_aa: ASSQALFSGTRTDTQY; j_call: TRBJ2-3; v_call: TRBV4-1
cdr3_aa: ASSLSGAEIMNTEAF; j_call: TRBJ1-1; v_call: TRBV27
cdr3_aa: ASSQVLAADTQY; j_call: TRBJ2-3; v_call: TRBV4-1
cdr3_aa: ASSFQGQGAVNEQY; j_call: TRBJ2-7; v_call: TRBV6-5
cdr3_aa: ASSSTRTSYEQY; j_call: TRBJ2-7; v_call: TRBV6-5
cdr3_aa: ASSQGQGGRAF; j_call: TRBJ1-1; v_call: TRBV28
cdr3_aa: ASSQEYPNEKLF; j_call: TRBJ1-4; v_call: TRBV3-1/TRBV3-2
cdr3_aa: ASRETSGRTDTQY; j_call: TRBJ2-3; v_call: TRBV28
cdr3_aa: ASSFHTAEAF; j_call: TRBJ1-1; v_call: TRBV3-1/TRBV3-2
cdr3_aa: ASTREGNSPLH; j_call: TRBJ1-6; v_call: TRBV12-3/TRBV12-4
cdr3_aa: AWSEFGISYNSPLH; j_call: TRBJ1-6; v_call: TRBV30
cdr3_aa: ASSYGGESTDTQY; j_call: TRBJ2-3; v_call: TRBV10-1
cdr3_aa: ASSTIDRAATNEKLF; j_call: TRBJ1-4; v_call: TRBV19
cdr3_aa: ASSGGQVYSGNTIY; j_call: TRBJ1-3; v_call: TRBV6-1
cdr3_aa: ASSPAGRSSGNTIY; j_call: TRBJ1-3; v_call: TRBV5-6
cdr3_aa: ASSLNGTGDRGSGNTIY; j_call: TRBJ1-3; v_call: TRBV7-3
cdr3_aa: ASSQGGANTPV; j_call: TRBJ1-1; v_call: TRBV7-3
cdr3_aa: ASSEVQNNQPQH; j_call: TRBJ1-5; v_call: TRBV10-2
cdr3_aa: ASSLPGGNEKLF; j_call: TRBJ1-4; v_call: TRBV4-2
cdr3_aa: ASSIANKAPGLPQH; j_call: TRBJ1-5; v_call: TRBV19
cdr3_aa: ASSHVLAGYNEQF; j_call: TRBJ2-1; v_call: TRBV3-1/TRBV3-2